This entry concerns a single T cell receptor beta chain. The antigen is unknown. This may come from a read error, since a much larger clone is one base off. cDNA libraries of TCR beta carried unique molecular identifiers. Each batch of about 0.95 to 11 million T cells produced 500,000 to 600,000 cDNA molecules. TCRdb reanalysed the PCR reads using MiXCR and keeps one entry per CDR3 protein. Here the sample spans over 250,000 distinct CDR3 sequences, 30% to 45% being singletons. The data were taken from a study of post-analysis software for immune sequencing data. On the study more broadly: The study covered relapsing-remitting, secondary progressive and progressive-relapsing courses of multiple sclerosis.

The CDR3 contains 13 residues. V was pared by 1 base and J by 12 bases, with 15 bases between. Study-level findings and limits: When patients were compared with controls, 4 or 5 TRBV segments were more frequent, TRBV5-6, TRBV5-1 and TRBV20-1 among them. Multiple sclerosis patients showed significantly lower normalized Chao1 diversity than controls did. By F measure, strong co-clustering occurred among samples prepared in the same batch.

V and J are TRBV12-3 or TRBV12-4 and TRBJ1-2, with D unclear. Sequencing was carried out using blood. The receptor comes from a girl between 10 and 17 years old with multiple sclerosis. The DNA for the CDR3 is TGTGCCAGCAGTTTAGGAGCTTCGGGAGGCGACACCTTC. This codes for CASSLGASGGDTF.